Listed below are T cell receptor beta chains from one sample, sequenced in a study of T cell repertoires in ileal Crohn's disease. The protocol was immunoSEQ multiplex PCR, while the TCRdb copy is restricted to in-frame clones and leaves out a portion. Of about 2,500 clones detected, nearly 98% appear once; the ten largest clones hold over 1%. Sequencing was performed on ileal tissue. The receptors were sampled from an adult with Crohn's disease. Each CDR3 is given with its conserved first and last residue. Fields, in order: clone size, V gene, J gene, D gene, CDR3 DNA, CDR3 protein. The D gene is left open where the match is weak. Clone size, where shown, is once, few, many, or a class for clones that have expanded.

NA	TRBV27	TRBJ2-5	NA	TGTGCCAGCAGTTTACAGGGGTTGAAGACCCAGTACTTC	CASSLQGLKTQYF
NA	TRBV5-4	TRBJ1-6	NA	TGTGCCAGCAGCCCCGGGGGGGGGAATTCACCCCTCCACTTT	CASSPGGGNSPLHF
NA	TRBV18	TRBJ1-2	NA	TGTGCCAGCTCACCAACAGGGTTTGATGGCTACACCTTC	CASSPTGFDGYTF
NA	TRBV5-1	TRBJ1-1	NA	TGCGCCAGCAGCTTGACAGGGAACCCCTACACTGAAGCTTTCTTT	CASSLTGNPYTEAFF
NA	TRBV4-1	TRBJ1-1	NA	TGCGCCAGCAGCCATCAAGGGGGGAACACTGAAGCTTTCTTT	CASSHQGGNTEAFF
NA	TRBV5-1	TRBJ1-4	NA	TGCGCCAGCAGCTTGGGGCCTTATAATGAAAAACTGTTTTTT	CASSLGPYNEKLFF
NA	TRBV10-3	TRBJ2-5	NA	TGTGCTACCTCAGGGGAAAGTAGGGAGACCCAGTACTTC	CATSGESRETQYF
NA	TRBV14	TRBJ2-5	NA	TGTGCCAGCAGCCAAGAGTCCTACCAAGAGACCCAGTACTTC	CASSQESYQETQYF
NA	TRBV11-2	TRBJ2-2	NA	TGTGCCAGCAGCAATAGGAGAACCGGGGAGCTGTTTTTT	CASSNRRTGELFF
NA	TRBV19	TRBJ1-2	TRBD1	TGTGCCAGTAGTGCACAGGGGTACGGCTACACCTTC	CASSAQGYGYTF
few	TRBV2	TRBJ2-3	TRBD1	TGTGCCACCGAACCGAGACAGGGGGCCACAGATACGCAGTATTTT	CATEPRQGATDTQYF
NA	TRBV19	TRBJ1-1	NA	TGTGCCAGTAGTACCGCTTCCCTCCCGGGGGAAGCTTTCTTT	CASSTASLPGEAFF
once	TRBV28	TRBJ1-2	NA	TGTGCCAGCAGGGCAACATACTCAGGGGATCTCTATGGCTACACCTTC	CASRATYSGDLYGYTF
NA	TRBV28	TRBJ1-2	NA	TGTGCCAGCAGTTTAGGGCTAAGGGGCTACACCTTC	CASSLGLRGYTF
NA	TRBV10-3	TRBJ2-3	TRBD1	TGTGCCATCAGTATTCGAGAACCGGGACAGGGATTTGTTACGCAGTATTTT	CAISIREPGQGFVTQYF
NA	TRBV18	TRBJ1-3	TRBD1	TGTGCCAGCTCACCGGTTTTAGGACAGGGGCCGCCTAGCTCTGGAAACACCATATATTTT	CASSPVLGQGPPSSGNTIYF
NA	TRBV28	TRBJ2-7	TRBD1	TGTGCCAGCAGACCTCCGACAGGGTCAAGTTCCGAGCAGTACTTC	CASRPPTGSSSEQYF
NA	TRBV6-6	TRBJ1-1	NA	TGTGCCAGCAGGCCTTTCGGGACACCGAACACTGAAGCTTTCTTT	CASRPFGTPNTEAFF
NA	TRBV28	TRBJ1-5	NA	TGTGCCAGTAGGAGGGACAATCAGCCCCAGCATTTT	CASRRDNQPQHF
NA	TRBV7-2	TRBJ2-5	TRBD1	TGTGCCAGCAGCTCAGACAGGGGGGAGCGTCGAACCCAGTACTTC	CASSSDRGERRTQYF
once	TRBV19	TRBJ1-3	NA	TGTGCCAGTAGTATCCGGGGTTCGTATGGAAACACCATATATTTT	CASSIRGSYGNTIYF
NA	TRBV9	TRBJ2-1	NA	TGTGCCAGCAGTAACAGAACAGTATTAGGGGGAGATGAGCAGTTCTTC	CASSNRTVLGGDEQFF
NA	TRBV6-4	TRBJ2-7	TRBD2	TGTGCCAGCAGTGACTCTAGCGGGAGCTCCTACGAGCAGTACTTC	CASSDSSGSSYEQYF
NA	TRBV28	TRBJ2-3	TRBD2	TGTGCCAGCAAACCAGCGGGAGTTGCAGATACGCAGTATTTT	CASKPAGVADTQYF
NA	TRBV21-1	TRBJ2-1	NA	TGTGCCAGCAGTAACCCGGGACAGGGAACCAATGAGCAGTTCTTC	CASSNPGQGTNEQFF
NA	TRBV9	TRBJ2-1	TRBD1	TGTGCCAGCAGCGTTTTTCCGGACAGGGACAATGAGCAGTTCTTC	CASSVFPDRDNEQFF
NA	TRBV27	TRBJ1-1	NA	TGTGCCAGCAGTTTCCTCGGCGGATACACTGAAGCTTTCTTT	CASSFLGGYTEAFF
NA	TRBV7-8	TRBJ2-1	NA	TGTGCCAGCGGGACTTACTCCTACAATGAGCAGTTCTTC	CASGTYSYNEQFF
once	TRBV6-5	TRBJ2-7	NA	TGTGCCAGCAGTTACTCGAGCAGGGGAACGTACGAGCAGTACTTC	CASSYSSRGTYEQYF
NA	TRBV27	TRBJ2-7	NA	TGTGCCAGCAGTTTATTATCTTCCTACGAGCAGTACTTC	CASSLLSSYEQYF
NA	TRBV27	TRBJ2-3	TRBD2	TGTGCCAGCACTCCTCTAGACACTAGCGCCACAGATACGCAGTATTTT	CASTPLDTSATDTQYF
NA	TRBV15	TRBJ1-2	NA	TGTGCCACCAGCAGGGGCTTGCACAACTATGGCTACACCTTC	CATSRGLHNYGYTF
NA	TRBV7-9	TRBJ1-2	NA	TGTGCCAGCAGCCACCGACAGATCCCCTATGGCTACACCTTC	CASSHRQIPYGYTF
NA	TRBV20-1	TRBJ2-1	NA	TGCAGTGCCAGGGATGAGCAGTTCTTC	CSARDEQFF
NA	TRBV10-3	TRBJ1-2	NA	TGTGCCATCAGGGTCGGGGAATATGGCTACACCTTC	CAIRVGEYGYTF
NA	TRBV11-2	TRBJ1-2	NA	TGTGCCAGCAGCAACTACAGGGTTGGCTACACCTTC	CASSNYRVGYTF
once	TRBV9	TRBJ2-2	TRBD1	TGTGCCAGCAGCTCCCGGGACAGGGACACCGGGGAGCTGTTTTTT	CASSSRDRDTGELFF
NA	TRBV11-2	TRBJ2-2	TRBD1	TGTGCCAGCAGCTTTTACAGGGGTAGTACCGGGGAGCTGTTTTTT	CASSFYRGSTGELFF
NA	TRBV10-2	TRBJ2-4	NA	TGCGCCAGCAGTGAAGGGGCGGGGCAGCTTAACATTCAGTACTTC	CASSEGAGQLNIQYF
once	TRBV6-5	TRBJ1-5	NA	TGTGCCAGCTCAGACAGACAAAGCAATCAGCCCCAGCATTTT	CASSDRQSNQPQHF
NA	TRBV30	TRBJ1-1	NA	TGTGCCTGGAGTGTACATAACCCTGAAGCTTTCTTT	CAWSVHNPEAFF
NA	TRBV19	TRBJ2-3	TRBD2	TGTGCCAGTAGTAGCAGACTAGCGGGAGGGCCTTTCACAGATACGCAGTATTTT	CASSSRLAGGPFTDTQYF
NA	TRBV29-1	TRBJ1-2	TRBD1	TGCAGCGTTGATTTGCAGGGGGCAGGTGGCTACACCTTC	CSVDLQGAGGYTF
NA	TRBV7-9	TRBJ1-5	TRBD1	TGTGCCAGCGGGGGGACAGGAAATCAGCCCCAGCATTTT	CASGGTGNQPQHF
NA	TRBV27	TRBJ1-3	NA	TGTGCCAGCGGGGAGGGAGGTGGAGGAAACACCATATATTTT	CASGEGGGGNTIYF
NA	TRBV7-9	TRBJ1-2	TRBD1	TGTGCCAGCAGCTTGGGACAGGCTGAGTCCGGAGGCTACACCTTC	CASSLGQAESGGYTF
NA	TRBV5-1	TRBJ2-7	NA	TGCGCCAGCAGCTTGCGAGCCAGGGGAGTTTCCTACGAGCAGTACTTC	CASSLRARGVSYEQYF
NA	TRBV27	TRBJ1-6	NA	TGTGCAAGCAGAGTTTTGAAGGAGGGGATTGGGTCACCCCTCCACTTT	CASRVLKEGIGSPLHF
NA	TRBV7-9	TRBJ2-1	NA	TGTGCCAGCAGCATAGACCGCAGCGGGCAGTTCTTC	CASSIDRSGQFF
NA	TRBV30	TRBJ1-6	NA	TGTGCCTGGAGGCGGGGAGGGGGTTCACCCCTCCACTTT	CAWRRGGGSPLHF
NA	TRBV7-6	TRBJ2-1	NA	TGTGCCAGCAGCTCCATACCAGGGGATAATGAGCAGTTCTTC	CASSSIPGDNEQFF
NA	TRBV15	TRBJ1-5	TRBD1	TGTGCCACCAGCATAAGACAGGGTTTTAATCAGCCCCAGCATTTT	CATSIRQGFNQPQHF
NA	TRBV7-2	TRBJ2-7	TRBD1	TGTGCCAGCAGCTTCGGGACAGTGGGCGAGCAGTACTTC	CASSFGTVGEQYF
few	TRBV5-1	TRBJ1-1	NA	TGCGCCAGCAGCGAATGGGGCGAGGACACTGAAGCTTTCTTT	CASSEWGEDTEAFF
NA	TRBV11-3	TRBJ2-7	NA	TGTGCCAGCAGCTTAGGCGGCAGGGCTTACGAGCAGTACTTC	CASSLGGRAYEQYF
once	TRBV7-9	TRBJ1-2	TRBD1	TGTGCCAGCAGCCCCAGGGACAGTAACTATGGCTACACCTTC	CASSPRDSNYGYTF
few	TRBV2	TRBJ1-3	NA	TGTGCCAGCAGAATCGGTTCCACTGGAAACACCATATATTTT	CASRIGSTGNTIYF
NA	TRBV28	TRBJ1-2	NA	TGTGCCAGCAGCGACGGGACTTACCCCGAGGCAGGCTACACCTTC	CASSDGTYPEAGYTF
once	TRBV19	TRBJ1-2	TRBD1	TGTGCCAGTAGTATAGTAGGCTGGAGACAGGGAGCCTATGGCTACACCTTC	CASSIVGWRQGAYGYTF
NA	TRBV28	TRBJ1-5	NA	TGTGCCAGCAGTTTTCCGCTGGCGCCCCAGCATTTT	CASSFPLAPQHF